This TCR beta chain came from a study of T cells in localized non-small cell lung cancer (dated by TCRdb to about 2020). At the level of the whole study: Comparing tumors with uninvolved tumor-adjacent lungs, the study looked at the T cell repertoires of hundreds of patients with early-stage NSCLC. Of the NSCLC patients, 129 were male and approximately 110 were female, and the mean age was approximately 69 years. All 220 or so NSCLC patients in the cohort were treatment-naive and had localized lung tumors that were resected. Overall results and qualifications from the work: Because of the exploratory design, TCR variables were selected using unadjusted p-values without false-discovery rate correction. Longer overall survival was associated with higher T cell density in blood, whereas shorter survival was associated with higher clonality in adjacent lung. A median of roughly 60 of the top 100 tumor clones turned up in the paired uninvolved adjacent lung, and 28 of those clones also ranked among the top 100 of that same adjacent lung. Because multi-region tumor sequencing was not done, intratumor heterogeneity could not be ruled out. Uninvolved tumor-adjacent lung showed the highest T cell clonality, higher than tumor, which suggests more focused antigenic responses in the uninvolved tumor-adjacent lung.

At diagnosis, peripheral blood, uninvolved tumor-adjacent lung and tumor were collected and were preserved as a mix of fresh-frozen and FFPE material. For TCR repertoire profiling, the blood samples were analyzed as peripheral blood mononuclear cells. The immunoSEQ Assay was used to sequence TCR beta CDR3 regions from DNA. The study's own analysis went as follows. T cell density was computed as TCR beta template counts normalized to usable DNA estimated by amplifying housekeeping genes. Richness was estimated using the preseqR package, with extrapolation to 400,000 templates for PBMC samples and to 120,000 templates for tissue samples. Clonality was defined as one minus Pielou's evenness. To identify tissue-enriched TCRs, differential abundance testing was run on productive amino-acid clonotypes with a minimum total count of 5 and an alpha of 0.1. Repertoire overlap between compartments was quantified with the Jaccard Index and Morisita Overlap Index. GLIPH clustered TCR beta CDR3s with public tetramer-defined viral CDR3s; viral motifs required at least three viral sequences plus V-gene enrichment. TCRdb carries this immuneACCESS record with in-frame sequences only. Its versions omit some clonotypes, under half of them owing to an unresolved V gene in the studies checked, with the rest unexplained. V and J calls and clone size come straight from that table; D and trimming were deduced from the DNA. A total of roughly 76,000 clones appear in this sample, around three quarters of them only once. The ten biggest clones cover about 19% of the sample.

The CDR1 and CDR2 encoded by the germline V gene (reference sequence) are MNHEY and SMNVEV. The CDR3 contains 14 residues, cysteine and phenylalanine counted. Solely the CDR3 DNA is kept, with 42 bases framed from the first base. Trimming takes 1 base from V and 2 bases from J, and the germline ends sit 8 bases apart. About this clone itself: The antigen this receptor binds is unknown. No clone much larger than this one lies a single base away; base qualities are absent.

The chain links TRBV27 with TRBJ2-5, with a weak D call of TRBD2 (6 bases match). The receptor's source is a man aged 40-75 years with stage II squamous cell lung carcinoma. The sequencing here drew on PBMCs, taken before any cancer treatment. The CDR3 corresponds to CASSLLGLQETQYF. In nucleotide form, the sequence is TGTGCCAGCAGTTTATTAGGACTACAAGAGACCCAGTACTTC.